This T cell receptor (beta chain) was observed in a study of response to subunit inactivated influenza vaccine. The study, taken as a whole, reports: The study's authors posited that every seasonal influenza vaccination enlists few new T cells.

TCRdb processed the RT-PCR reads anew with MiXCR; each CDR3 protein has one entry. The repertoire holds about half a million distinct CDR3 sequences, with 25% as singletons. Trimming removed 4 bases at V and 2 bases at J, with 12 bases between. CDR1 and CDR2 (germline): LGHDT, YNNKEL (reference sequence). The CDR3 sequence is 14 residues long. With respect to this clonotype: Its antigen remains unknown.

The source was CD4+ T cells sorted from PBMCs, collected around 5 days after vaccination. The sequence was collected from a man aged 45-65 years who received an inactivated influenza vaccine. This sequence joins TRBV3-1 and TRBJ2-7; perhaps TRBD2 as D (6 bases). CDR3 nucleotides: TGTGCCAGCAGCCTAGCGGAAACTACCTACGAGCAGTACTTC. As protein: CASSLAETTYEQYF.